What follows are 3 T cell receptor beta chains derived from one specimen sequenced in a study of blood T cell repertoires in COVID-19. This table comes from immunoSEQ multiplex PCR, and its TCRdb copy is limited to in-frame clones, with some not included. The data show roughly 80,000 clones, 70% to 85% seen once. The sequenced material came from peripheral blood. These receptors all stem from a human donor in a cohort sampled during active COVID-19.

J is TRBJ2-1 and V is TRBV2; perhaps TRBD1 as D (6 bases). The CDR3 is 12 amino acids. Looked up from germline, CDR1 is SNHLY and CDR2 is FYNNEI. V lost 3 bases and J lost 8, with 8 bases in between. CDR3 sequence: CASSDTGYEQFF. DNA of the CDR3: TGTGCCAGCAGTGATACAGGGTATGAGCAGTTCTTC.

CDR3 loop: CASSQENPGSPSGYTF. The CDR3 DNA is TGTGCCAGCAGCCAAGAAAATCCAGGGTCCCCCTCAGGCTACACCTTC. This chain joins TRBV4-2 and TRBJ1-2; D might be TRBD1 (5 bases). Per germline, CDR1 LGHNA and CDR2 YNFKEQ. V shed 0 bases and J shed 8 bases, with 19 bases lying between them. The CDR3 covers 16 residues.

This chain connects TRBV6-5 to TRBJ2-1; D is possibly TRBD2 (5 bases). The CDR3 totals 15 residues. V gave up 7 bases and J gave up 0 bases, with 13 bases separating them. Per germline, CDR1 MNHEY and CDR2 SVGAGI. The CDR3 DNA follows: TGTGCCAGCACTCCTTGGACTGACTCCTACAATGAGCAGTTCTTC. This encodes CASTPWTDSYNEQFF.